Listed below are T cell receptor beta chains from one sample, sequenced in a study of T cell changes during pregnancy in multiple sclerosis. Assay used: immunoSEQ multiplex PCR; TCRdb lists only in-frame clones, some missing. There are around 39,000 clones in the sample; around 92% occur only once, and over 1% lies in the top ten. Material for sequencing was PBMCs (not recorded whether the cells were cultured). These receptors all come from a female donor with multiple sclerosis, enrolled in a pregnancy study. The CDR3 runs from the conserved cysteine through the conserved F or W. The order of the fields is J gene, V gene, clone size, D gene, CDR3 DNA, CDR3 protein. D genes are given only for firm matches. Only some rows state a clone size, as once, few, many or a class for expanded clones.

J gene: TRBJ2-6
V gene: TRBV5-6
clone size: .
D gene: .
CDR3 DNA: TGTGCCAGCAGCTATCTTCTCCCGACTTCTGGGGCCAACGTCCTGACTTTC
CDR3 protein: CASSYLLPTSGANVLTF

J gene: TRBJ2-7
V gene: TRBV7-2
clone size: .
D gene: TRBD1
CDR3 DNA: TGTGCCAGCAGCTTAGCGCTAGGGACAGAAATTTACGAGCAGTACTTC
CDR3 protein: CASSLALGTEIYEQYF

J gene: TRBJ2-1
V gene: TRBV30
clone size: few
D gene: .
CDR3 DNA: TGTGCCTGGAGTCGAAGTTCCAATGAGCAGTTCTTC
CDR3 protein: CAWSRSSNEQFF

J gene: TRBJ2-1
V gene: TRBV4-1
clone size: .
D gene: .
CDR3 DNA: TGCGCCAGCAGCCTTAAATTTTCAGGGATTGAAGAGCAGTTCTTC
CDR3 protein: CASSLKFSGIEEQFF

J gene: TRBJ1-4
V gene: TRBV21-1
clone size: .
D gene: .
CDR3 DNA: TGTGCCAGCGGTCCTTTTAGGGTTAATGAAAAACTGTTTTTT
CDR3 protein: CASGPFRVNEKLFF

J gene: TRBJ1-1
V gene: TRBV6-5
clone size: .
D gene: TRBD1
CDR3 DNA: TGTGCCAGCGGGCCAGGGGGAAGGACTGAAGCTTTCTTT
CDR3 protein: CASGPGGRTEAFF

J gene: TRBJ2-7
V gene: TRBV6-1
clone size: .
D gene: .
CDR3 DNA: TGTGCCAGCAGTGATCCGGGGTGGATGTACGAGCAGTACTTC
CDR3 protein: CASSDPGWMYEQYF

J gene: TRBJ1-3
V gene: TRBV10-3
clone size: .
D gene: TRBD1
CDR3 DNA: TGTGCCATCAGTGAGACTGACAGGGTCTCTGGAAACACCATATATTTT
CDR3 protein: CAISETDRVSGNTIYF

J gene: TRBJ1-3
V gene: TRBV6-5
clone size: .
D gene: .
CDR3 DNA: TGTGCCAGCAGGCACGGGCTCTCTGGAAACACCATATATTTT
CDR3 protein: CASRHGLSGNTIYF

J gene: TRBJ1-4
V gene: TRBV6-1
clone size: .
D gene: .
CDR3 DNA: TGTGCCACAAGGAAAGAAACCTTGTGGGAAAAACTGTTTTTT
CDR3 protein: CATRKETLWEKLFF

J gene: TRBJ1-5
V gene: TRBV10-3
clone size: .
D gene: .
CDR3 DNA: TGTGCCGCTTCGACCGTAGCAAGACAGCCCCAGCATTTT
CDR3 protein: CAASTVARQPQHF

J gene: TRBJ1-4
V gene: TRBV28
clone size: once
D gene: .
CDR3 DNA: TGTGCCAGCAGCGACTCCAGGGACCCTGAAAAACTGTTTTTT
CDR3 protein: CASSDSRDPEKLFF

J gene: TRBJ2-1
V gene: TRBV9
clone size: .
D gene: TRBD2
CDR3 DNA: TGTGCCAGCAGCGCCGGACTAGTCGAAGGTGAGCAGTTCTTC
CDR3 protein: CASSAGLVEGEQFF

J gene: TRBJ2-5
V gene: TRBV11-3
clone size: .
D gene: .
CDR3 DNA: TGTGCCAGCAGCTTAGGGGGCGGGTTCCAAGAGACCCAGTACTTC
CDR3 protein: CASSLGGGFQETQYF

J gene: TRBJ2-7
V gene: TRBV29-1
clone size: .
D gene: TRBD1
CDR3 DNA: TGCAGCGCCACGTCGGTACCGGGACAGGGGGATGACGAGCAGTACTTC
CDR3 protein: CSATSVPGQGDDEQYF

J gene: TRBJ2-3
V gene: TRBV9
clone size: .
D gene: .
CDR3 DNA: TGTGCCAGCAGCGTAGAGGGGGGGTACAGCACAGATACGCAGTATTTT
CDR3 protein: CASSVEGGYSTDTQYF

J gene: TRBJ2-1
V gene: TRBV30
clone size: .
D gene: TRBD2
CDR3 DNA: TGTGCCTGGACGTCGGGAGGGAGCTCCTACAATGAGCAGTTCTTC
CDR3 protein: CAWTSGGSSYNEQFF

J gene: TRBJ1-2
V gene: TRBV7-9
clone size: .
D gene: .
CDR3 DNA: TGTGCCAGCAGCTTAACAGGAGGGGCTCCCTATGGCTACACCTTC
CDR3 protein: CASSLTGGAPYGYTF

J gene: TRBJ2-3
V gene: TRBV4-3
clone size: .
D gene: TRBD2
CDR3 DNA: TGCGCCAGCAGTAGGGGACTAGCGGGAGTGGATACGCAGTATTTT
CDR3 protein: CASSRGLAGVDTQYF

J gene: TRBJ2-3
V gene: TRBV19
clone size: few
D gene: .
CDR3 DNA: TGTGCCAGTAGTATAGGGCTAGCGGATACGCAGTATTTT
CDR3 protein: CASSIGLADTQYF